The next 30 T cell receptor beta chains were all read from a single sample in a study of early T cells in non-severe SARS-CoV-2 infection. TCRdb re-derived calls from the 5' RACE reads in MiXCR, one entry per CDR3 protein. Of around 80,000 distinct CDR3 sequences in the sample, over 9.5% were seen once. Sequenced material: whole blood, taken at baseline. All receptors derive from an adult who was a healthcare worker with PCR-confirmed SARS-CoV-2 infection or an uninfected control (not recorded which).

The chain joins TRBV5-4 to TRBJ2-3, with 9 bases aligning to TRBD2. V lost 4 bases and J lost 4; bases outside the gene matches: 13. The CDR3 covers 17 residues. CDR1 SGHNT and CDR2 YYREEE come from the germline V gene (reference sequence). CDR3 nucleotides: TGTGCCAGCAGCCGTCAGGTCCTTAGCGGGAGCGCAGATACGCAGTATTTT. As protein: CASSRQVLSGSADTQYF.

The rearrangement links TRBV29-1 to TRBJ2-4; D may be TRBD2 (5 bases). Trimming shortened V by 4 bases and J by 0 bases, and 13 bases separated the two germline ends. The CDR3 loop spans 15 amino acids. CDR1 is SQVTM and CDR2 is ANQGSEA in the germline V gene. CDR3 loop: CSVAQPGGAKNIQYF. The CDR3 nucleotides read TGCAGCGTTGCCCAACCTGGAGGAGCCAAAAACATTCAGTACTTC.

This clonotype was observed many times. The V and J genes are TRBV20-1 and TRBJ2-7; D is unresolved. CDR3 length equals 13 residues. Germline CDR1 DFQATT, CDR2 SNEGSKA (reference sequence). V lost 4 bases to trimming and J lost 4 bases, with 14 bases between them. The CDR3 region is CSATAQHPYEQYF. The CDR3 DNA is TGCAGTGCTACGGCCCAGCACCCTTACGAGCAGTACTTC.

This clonotype appeared many times. The rearrangement uses TRBV4-2 and TRBJ2-7; D is unresolved. Germline CDR1 LGHNA, CDR2 YNFKEQ. The CDR3 sequence is 15 residues long. V gave up 3 bases and J gave up 2 bases, with 14 bases separating them. For the CDR3, the DNA is TGTGCCAGCAGCCAGACTTTTAACGCAGCCTACGAGCAGTACTTC. Translation: CASSQTFNAAYEQYF.

The chain is built from TRBV5-6 and TRBJ2-3; D is ambiguous. V lost 1 base to trimming and J lost 3 bases, with 9 bases between them. Germline V lookup: CDR1 SGHDT, CDR2 YYEEEE. The CDR3 is 14 residues long. CDR3 protein: CASSLLAKTDTQYF. The CDR3 nucleotides read TGTGCCAGCAGCTTGTTGGCGAAAACAGATACGCAGTATTTT.

This clonotype occurred a few times. This sequence joins TRBV6-5 and TRBJ2-1; the match to TRBD2 covers 9 bases. The CDR3 consists of 15 residues. The germline V gene has CDR1 MNHEY and CDR2 SVGAGI. V lost 4 bases to trimming and J lost 5 bases; unmatched junction nucleotides: 6. CDR3 coding DNA: TGTGCCAGCAGTTGGGCGGGAGGGCCTCACAATGAGCAGTTCTTC. Its protein is CASSWAGGPHNEQFF.

This clonotype was seen more than once but under ten times. The chain employs TRBV7-2 and TRBJ2-1; TRBD2 agrees at 12 bases. This CDR3 has 14 amino acids. Trimming removed 4 bases from V and 9 bases from J; junction bases left unmatched: 4. The germline V gene has CDR1 SGHTA and CDR2 FQGNSA. The CDR3 region has the DNA TGTGCCAGCAGCTACCGGACTAGCGGGATTGAGCAGTTCTTC. The encoded protein is CASSYRTSGIEQFF.

The table lists this clonotype with a few counts. This rearrangement joins TRBV7-9 to TRBJ2-3; D not resolved. This CDR3 has 14 residues. Germline CDR1 reads SEHNR; CDR2 reads FQNEAQ (reference sequence). V was pared by 4 bases and J by 0 bases, with 8 bases between. The chain's CDR3 is CASSSPDSTDTQYF. The CDR3, as DNA: TGTGCCAGCAGCTCCCCGGACAGCACAGATACGCAGTATTTT.

In its sample, this clonotype was seen a few times. The J gene is TRBJ1-4, the V gene TRBV4-2, with 8 bases identical to TRBD1. Trimming removed 4 bases from V and 6 bases from J; junction bases left unmatched: 10. The CDR3 contains 16 residues. Germline CDR1 reads LGHNA; CDR2 reads YNFKEQ. In DNA form, the CDR3 reads TGTGCCAGCAGCCGTCAATGGGGGACAGGAGATGAAAAACTGTTTTTT. This sequence encodes CASSRQWGTGDEKLFF.

This clonotype was picked up a small number of times. The chain joins TRBV5-1 to TRBJ1-2; D unresolved. The ends were cut back, 0 bases at V and 0 bases at J, with 6 bases in the middle. The CDR3 extends over 14 amino acids. Per the germline V gene, CDR1 is SGHRS and CDR2 is YFSETQ. CDR3 in amino acids: CASSLDGTNYGYTF. CDR3 sequence (DNA): TGCGCCAGCAGCTTGGACGGTACTAACTATGGCTACACCTTC.

This clonotype was counted many times. CDR3 nucleotides: TGTGCCAGCAGCCAATTCCGGGGGAACACTGAAGCTTTCTTT. Translated, it gives CASSQFRGNTEAFF. The rearrangement links TRBV14 to TRBJ1-1; D not certain. CDR1 is SGHDN and CDR2 is FVKESK in the germline V gene. Trimming cost V 2 bases and J 1 base, with 8 bases left between them. The CDR3 sequence is 14 residues long.

This clonotype was picked up many times. The CDR3 loop is CASSQEKRQGLAGGPRLDEQFF. CDR3 DNA: TGCGCCAGCAGCCAAGAGAAGAGGCAAGGACTAGCGGGAGGCCCCCGGTTGGATGAGCAGTTCTTC. This chain uses TRBV4-1 with TRBJ2-1, with 14 bases that match TRBD2. Germline trimming cut 0 bases from V and 8 bases from J; bases unmatched to any gene: 21. CDR3 length equals 22 residues. The germline CDR1 and CDR2 sequences are MGHRA and YSYEKL.

In this sample, this clonotype turned up a few times. The rearrangement joins TRBV6-1 to TRBJ1-1; D is perhaps TRBD1 (6 bases). The V end lost 6 bases, the J end lost 1 base, and 15 bases lay between the germline ends. The CDR3 totals 15 residues. Looked up from germline, CDR1 is MNHNS and CDR2 is SASEGT. Written as DNA, the CDR3 is TGTGCCAGCAGGGAAAGGAGGGGGTCGAACACTGAAGCTTTCTTT. It translates to CASRERRGSNTEAFF.

V usage is TRBV6-1 and J usage is TRBJ2-5, with D hard to call. V lost 5 bases and J lost 3, with 10 bases in between. There are 13 residues in the CDR3. Looked up from germline, CDR1 is MNHNS and CDR2 is SASEGT. This chain's CDR3 is CASSIIWEETQYF. The CDR3 bases are TGTGCCAGCAGTATCATATGGGAAGAGACCCAGTACTTC.

The V gene is TRBV15, the J gene TRBJ2-1, with TRBD2 identical over 9 bases. V was pared by 3 bases and J by 5 bases, with 5 bases of the junction left unmatched. Germline CDR1 is LNHNV and CDR2 is YYDKDF (reference sequence). This CDR3 is built from 15 residues. The CDR3 DNA sequence: TGTGCCACCAGCAGGGGGGGACTAGCCGACAATGAGCAGTTCTTC. As protein: CATSRGGLADNEQFF. The full variable domain, with the rest looked up from reference TRBV15 and TRBJ2-1, is DAMVIQNPRYQVTQFGKPVTLSCSQTLNHNVMYWYQQKSSQAPKLLFHYYDKDFNNEADTPDNFQSRRPNTSFCFLDIRSPGLGDTAMYLCATSRGGLADNEQFFGPGTRLTVL.

This clonotype was counted only a few times. V usage is TRBV7-3 and J usage is TRBJ2-2; D possibly corresponds to TRBD2 (6 bases). V lost 5 bases and J lost 1, with 23 bases in between. The germline CDR1 and CDR2 sequences are SGHTA and FQGTGA. The length of the CDR3 is 19 residues. CDR3 sequence: CASSPHSLLALKNTGELFF. The CDR3 DNA is TGTGCCAGCAGCCCCCACTCCCTCCTAGCGCTAAAGAACACCGGGGAGCTGTTTTTT.

The chain uses TRBV7-9 and TRBJ2-3, with D possibly TRBD2 on 5 matching bases. CDR3 length: 15 residues. CDR1 and CDR2 from the germline V gene are SEHNR and FQNEAQ (reference sequence). With 7 bases removed from V and 0 bases from J, the gap between germline ends came to 14 bases. The CDR3 here is CASIASAESTDTQYF. The CDR3 nucleotides are TGTGCCAGCATTGCGTCAGCGGAGAGCACAGATACGCAGTATTTT.

V and J are TRBV19 and TRBJ1-4, with 7 nucleotides matching TRBD1. The CDR3 length is 13 residues. V lost 11 bases, J lost 4 bases, and 7 bases stayed unmatched. Germline lookup yields CDR1 LNHDA and CDR2 SQIVND (reference sequence). This CDR3 reads CAAKGQFNEKLFF. The CDR3 region has the DNA TGTGCCGCTAAGGGACAGTTTAATGAAAAACTGTTTTTT.

The chain joins TRBV10-3 to TRBJ2-3; D call uncertain. V was clipped by 6 bases and J by 0 bases, with 13 bases between them. Looked up from germline, CDR1 is ENHRY and CDR2 is SYGVKD. There are 15 residues in the CDR3. The CDR3 spells CAIRAGFSSTDTQYF. The CDR3, as DNA: TGTGCCATCAGGGCAGGATTCTCTAGCACAGATACGCAGTATTTT.

This clonotype was seen more than once but under ten times. The rearrangement uses TRBV4-1 and TRBJ2-1; 12 bases align to TRBD2. The ends lost 0 bases at V and 5 bases at J; junction bases unmatched: 2. The CDR3 has 16 residues. The germline CDR1 and CDR2 sequences are MGHRA and YSYEKL. The CDR3 bases are TGCGCCAGCAGCCAAGAACGACTAGCGGGGGACAATGAGCAGTTCTTC. This sequence encodes CASSQERLAGDNEQFF.

The chain employs TRBV12-3 or TRBV12-4 and TRBJ2-3, with D unresolved. The CDR3 is 12 amino acids. Trimming took 4 bases from V and 3 from J, leaving 5 bases between them. CDR3 protein: CASSSLTDTQYF. CDR3 coding DNA: TGTGCCAGCAGTTCCCTTACAGATACGCAGTATTTT.

This clonotype was detected ten times or more. The V and J genes are TRBV14 and TRBJ2-3; 8 nucleotides align to TRBD2. The CDR3 runs 16 residues. Per germline, CDR1 SGHDN and CDR2 FVKESK. V was clipped by 4 bases and J by 3 bases; unmatched bases: 9. The DNA for the CDR3 is TGTGCCAGCAGCCGTAGCGGGGCGGGAGTGACAGATACGCAGTATTTT. Its protein is CASSRSGAGVTDTQYF.

This clonotype was counted many times. The rearrangement links TRBV20-1 to TRBJ2-5, with 7 bases that match TRBD2. This CDR3 has 13 residues. Trimming took 5 bases from V and 5 from J; bases not matched to a gene: 8. Germline loops: CDR1 DFQATT, CDR2 SNEGSKA (reference sequence). The CDR3 loop reads CSAPPAGVETQYF. CDR3 DNA sequence: TGCAGTGCTCCCCCGGCGGGAGTGGAGACCCAGTACTTC.

This clonotype showed up just a few times. The chain uses TRBV19 and TRBJ1-2, with TRBD1 matching over 7 bases. The V gene's germline CDR1 is LNHDA and CDR2 SQIVND (reference sequence). This CDR3 has 16 residues. V shed 3 bases, J shed 4 bases, and the junction held 11 bases outside the gene matches. This CDR3 reads CASSMALRQGLYGYTF. CDR3 nucleotide sequence: TGTGCCAGTAGTATGGCTCTGCGACAGGGTCTCTATGGCTACACCTTC.

This clonotype appeared many times. V gene TRBV4-1 combines with J gene TRBJ1-4; the D gene is possibly TRBD1 (5 bases). Trimming removed 8 bases from V and 0 bases from J, with 13 bases in between. Germline CDR1 and CDR2: MGHRA and YSYEKL. The CDR3 spans 15 residues. The CDR3 region is CASSRTLATNEKLFF. The CDR3 nucleotides are TGCGCCAGCTCCCGGACATTGGCAACTAATGAAAAACTGTTTTTT.

At least ten counts were recorded for this clonotype. V gene TRBV12-3 or TRBV12-4 combines with J gene TRBJ1-1; 9 bases are shared with TRBD1. The ends lost 9 bases at V and 3 bases at J; junction bases unmatched: 5. The CDR3 consists of 13 residues. The CDR3 reads CASRTGEDTEAFF. The DNA of the CDR3 is TGTGCCAGTCGGACAGGGGAGGACACTGAAGCTTTCTTT.

This sequence joins TRBV6-4 and TRBJ1-5; no clear D gene. The V and J ends lost 3 bases and 2 bases respectively, with 8 bases between them. The CDR3 has 14 amino acids. Germline-derived CDR1 and CDR2 are MRHNA and SNTAGT. CDR3 loop: CASSEFPGNQPQHF. CDR3 DNA: TGTGCCAGCAGTGAGTTCCCGGGCAATCAGCCCCAGCATTTT.

CDR3 residues: CSALEYEQYF. DNA of the CDR3: TGCAGTGCTCTCGAGTACGAGCAGTACTTC. The rearrangement links TRBV20-1 to TRBJ2-7; D not resolved. Trimming removed 5 bases at V and 4 bases at J, with 6 bases between. Germline assignment: CDR1 DFQATT and CDR2 SNEGSKA (reference sequence). The CDR3 runs to 10 residues.

The V and J genes are TRBV2 and TRBJ2-7, with 7 bases that match TRBD2. This CDR3 is built from 16 residues. Germline assignment: CDR1 SNHLY and CDR2 FYNNEI. The V gene end was trimmed by 6 bases and the J gene end by 3 bases; junction bases not matched to a gene: 14. The CDR3 region is CASRLPSGSGLYEQYF. The CDR3 region has the DNA TGTGCCAGCAGACTCCCTAGCGGCAGCGGACTCTACGAGCAGTACTTC. The full variable domain, in which reference TRBV2 and TRBJ2-7 provide the parts outside the CDR3, is EPEVTQTPSHQVTQMGQEVILRCVPISNHLYFYWYRQILGQKVEFLVSFYNNEISEKSEIFDDQFSVERPDGSNFTLKIRSTKLEDSAMYFCASRLPSGSGLYEQYFGPGTRLTVT.

The CDR3 DNA is TGTGCCAGCAGTAATTGGGCCCAGGGGGGAGCCAAAAACATTCAGTACTTC. Protein: CASSNWAQGGAKNIQYF. This chain connects TRBV11-2 to TRBJ2-4; weak D call: TRBD1 (7 bases). The CDR3 contains 17 residues. Between the trimmed V and J ends, which lost 6 bases and 0 bases, there was a span of 18 bases. Germline-derived CDR1 and CDR2 are SGHAT and FQNNGV.